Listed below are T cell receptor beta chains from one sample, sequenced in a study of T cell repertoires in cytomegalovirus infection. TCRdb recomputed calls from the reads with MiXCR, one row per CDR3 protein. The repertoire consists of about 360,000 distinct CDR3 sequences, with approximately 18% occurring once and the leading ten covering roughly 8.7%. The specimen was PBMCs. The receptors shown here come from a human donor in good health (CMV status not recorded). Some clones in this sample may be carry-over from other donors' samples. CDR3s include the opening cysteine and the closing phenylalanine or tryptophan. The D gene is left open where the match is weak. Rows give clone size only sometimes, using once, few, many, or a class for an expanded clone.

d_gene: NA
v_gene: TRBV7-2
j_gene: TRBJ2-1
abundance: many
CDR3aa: CASSFLGPGSYNEQFF
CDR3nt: TGTGCCAGCAGCTTCTTGGGCCCGGGCTCCTACAATGAGCAGTTCTTC

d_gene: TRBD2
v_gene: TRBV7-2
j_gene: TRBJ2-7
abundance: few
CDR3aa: CASGFSSGISYEQYF
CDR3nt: TGTGCCAGCGGATTCTCGAGCGGGATCTCCTACGAGCAGTACTTC

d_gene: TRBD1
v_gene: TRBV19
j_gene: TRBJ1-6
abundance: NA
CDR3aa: CATAPAGTGGWWPNSPLHF
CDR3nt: TGTGCCACCGCGCCTGCTGGGACAGGGGGTTGGTGGCCTAATTCACCCCTCCACTTT

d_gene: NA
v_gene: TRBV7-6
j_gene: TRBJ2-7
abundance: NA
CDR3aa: CASSSPDLTRDDYEQYF
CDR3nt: TGTGCCAGCAGCTCCCCCGACCTGACCAGGGATGACTACGAGCAGTACTTT

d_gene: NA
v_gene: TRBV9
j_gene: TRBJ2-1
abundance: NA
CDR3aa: CASSVASQGYNEQFF
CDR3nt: TGTGCCAGCAGCGTAGCTAGCCAGGGCTACAATGAGCAGTTCTTC

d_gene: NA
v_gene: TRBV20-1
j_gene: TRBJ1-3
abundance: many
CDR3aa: CSASGGSGNTIYF
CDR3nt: TGCAGTGCTAGCGGAGGGTCAGGAAACACCATATATTTT

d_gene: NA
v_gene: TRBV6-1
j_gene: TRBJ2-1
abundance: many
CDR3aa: CASNRAVGSYNEQFF
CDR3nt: TGTGCCAGCAATCGAGCGGTGGGCTCCTACAATGAGCAGTTCTTC

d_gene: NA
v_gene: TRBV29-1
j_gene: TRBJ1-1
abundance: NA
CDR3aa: CSAVLYTEAFF
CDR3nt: TGCAGCGCTGTTCTGTACACTGAAGCTTTCTTT

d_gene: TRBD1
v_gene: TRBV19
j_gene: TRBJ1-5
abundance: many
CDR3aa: CASSMSGQFNQPQHF
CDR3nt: TGTGCCAGTAGTATGTCGGGACAGTTCAATCAGCCCCAGCATTTT

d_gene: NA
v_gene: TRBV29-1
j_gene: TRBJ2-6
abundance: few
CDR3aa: CSVEDGARLGSGANVLTF
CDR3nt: TGCAGCGTTGAAGATGGGGCTAGGCTCGGGTCTGGGGCCAACGTCCTGACTTTC

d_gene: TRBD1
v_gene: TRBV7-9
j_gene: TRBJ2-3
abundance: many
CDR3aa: CASSPLGQGTDTQYF
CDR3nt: TGTGCCAGCAGCCCATTGGGACAGGGGACAGATACGCAGTATTTT

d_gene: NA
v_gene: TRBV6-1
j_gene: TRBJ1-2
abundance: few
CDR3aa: CASSPAGGGYGYTF
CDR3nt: TGTGCCAGCAGTCCAGCGGGAGGGGGCTATGGCTACACCTTC

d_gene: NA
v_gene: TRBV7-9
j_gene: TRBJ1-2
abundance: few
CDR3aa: CASSFGGNGYTF
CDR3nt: TGTGCCAGCAGCTTTGGTGGGAATGGCTACACCTTC

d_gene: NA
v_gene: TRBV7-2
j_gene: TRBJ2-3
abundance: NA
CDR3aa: CASSLSPQLYTQYF
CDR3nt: TGTGCCAGCAGCTTATCCCCTCAGCTGTATACGCAGTATTTT

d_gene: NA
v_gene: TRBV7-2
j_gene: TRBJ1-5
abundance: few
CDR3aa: CASSRDLSGQPQHF
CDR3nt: TGTGCCAGCAGCAGAGACCTGTCGGGGCAGCCCCAGCATTTT

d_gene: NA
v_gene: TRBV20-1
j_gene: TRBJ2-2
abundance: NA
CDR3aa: CSAGTPGTGELFF
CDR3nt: TGCAGTGCGGGGACGCCGGGCACCGGGGAGCTGTTTTTT

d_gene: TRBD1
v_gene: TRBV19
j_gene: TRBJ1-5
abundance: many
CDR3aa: CASSGLGTGGGNQPQHF
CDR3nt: TGTGCCAGTAGCGGACTTGGGACAGGTGGAGGCAATCAGCCCCAGCATTTT

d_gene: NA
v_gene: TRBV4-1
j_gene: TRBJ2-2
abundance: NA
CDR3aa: CASSQDWITGELFF
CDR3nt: TGCGCCAGCAGCCAAGATTGGATCACCGGGGAGCTGTTTTTT

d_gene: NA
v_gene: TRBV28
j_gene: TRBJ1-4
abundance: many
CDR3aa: CASSFRQGRNEKLFF
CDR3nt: TGTGCCAGCAGTTTCCGGCAGGGGAGGAACGAAAAACTGTTTTTT

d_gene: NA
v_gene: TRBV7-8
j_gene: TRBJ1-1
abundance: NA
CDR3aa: CASSPPGGGNTEAFF
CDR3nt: TGTGCCAGCAGCCCTCCGGGAGGGGGAAACACTGAAGCTTTCTTT

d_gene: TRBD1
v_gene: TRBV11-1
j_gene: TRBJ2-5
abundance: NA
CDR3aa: CASSLQGDAETQYF
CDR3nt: TGTGCCAGCAGCTTACAGGGGGATGCGGAGACCCAGTACTTC

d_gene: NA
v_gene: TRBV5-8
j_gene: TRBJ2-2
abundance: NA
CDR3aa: CAATGNTGELFF
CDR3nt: TGTGCAGCGACAGGGAACACCGGGGAGCTGTTTTTT

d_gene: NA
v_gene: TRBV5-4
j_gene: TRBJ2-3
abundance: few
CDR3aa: CASRVPSTDTQYF
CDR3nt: TGTGCCAGCCGGGTCCCAAGCACAGATACGCAGTATTTT

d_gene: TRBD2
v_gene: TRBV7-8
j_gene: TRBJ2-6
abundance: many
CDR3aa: CASSPFSGIGANVLTF
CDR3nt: TGTGCCAGCAGCCCCTTCAGCGGGATTGGGGCCAACGTCCTGACTTTC

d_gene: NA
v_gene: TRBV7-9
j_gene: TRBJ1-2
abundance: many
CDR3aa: CASSYRIQDSNNLGYTF
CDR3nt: TGTGCCAGCAGCTACCGCATCCAGGACAGCAACAACTTGGGCTACACCTTC

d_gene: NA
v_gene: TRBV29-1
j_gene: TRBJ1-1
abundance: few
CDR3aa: CSVEDAGSTEAFF
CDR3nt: TGCAGCGTTGAAGATGCAGGGTCCACTGAAGCTTTCTTT

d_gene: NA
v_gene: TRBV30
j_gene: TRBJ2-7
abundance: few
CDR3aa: CAWRRGDTSYEQYF
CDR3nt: TGTGCCTGGAGAAGGGGGGACACTTCCTACGAGCAGTACTTC

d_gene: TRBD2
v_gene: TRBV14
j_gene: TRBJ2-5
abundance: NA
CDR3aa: CASSPGLALQETQYF
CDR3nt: TGTGCCAGCAGCCCGGGACTAGCGCTCCAAGAGACCCAGTACTTC

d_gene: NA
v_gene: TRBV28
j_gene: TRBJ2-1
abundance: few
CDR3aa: CASSLGGASNEQFF
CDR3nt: TGTGCCAGCAGTTTAGGGGGAGCGAGCAATGAGCAGTTCTTC

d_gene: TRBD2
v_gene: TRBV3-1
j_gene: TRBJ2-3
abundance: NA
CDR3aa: CASSQAGGNEDTQYF
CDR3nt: TGTGCCAGCAGCCAGGCGGGAGGAAATGAAGATACGCAGTATTTT

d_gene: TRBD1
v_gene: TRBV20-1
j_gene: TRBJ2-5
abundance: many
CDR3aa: CSAIDRGGETQYF
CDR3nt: TGCAGTGCTATCGACAGGGGAGGCGAGACCCAGTACTTC

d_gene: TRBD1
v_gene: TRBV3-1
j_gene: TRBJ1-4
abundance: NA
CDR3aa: CASSQGDRVPEKLFF
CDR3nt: TGTGCCAGCAGCCAAGGCGACAGGGTCCCTGAAAAACTGTTTTTT

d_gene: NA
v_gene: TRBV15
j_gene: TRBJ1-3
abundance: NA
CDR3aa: CATRRAFSGNTIYF
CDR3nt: TGTGCCACCCGACGGGCCTTCTCTGGAAACACCATATATTTT

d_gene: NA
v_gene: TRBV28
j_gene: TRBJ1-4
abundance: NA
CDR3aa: CASSSPLGHVYEKLFF
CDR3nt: TGTGCCAGCAGTTCCCCGTTGGGCCACGTTTACGAAAAACTGTTTTTT

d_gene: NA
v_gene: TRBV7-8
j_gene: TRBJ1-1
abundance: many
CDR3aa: CASSRRNPNTEAFF
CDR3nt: TGTGCCAGCAGCCGGCGAAACCCGAACACTGAAGCTTTCTTT

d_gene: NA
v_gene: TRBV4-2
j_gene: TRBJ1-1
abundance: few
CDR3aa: CASSRGQATEAFF
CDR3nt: TGTGCCAGCAGCCGCGGACAAGCCACTGAAGCTTTCTTT

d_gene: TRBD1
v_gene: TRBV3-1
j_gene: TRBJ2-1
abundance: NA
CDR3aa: CASSQDRTGAGNNEQFF
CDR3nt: TGTGCCAGCAGCCAAGATCGGACAGGGGCGGGGAACAATGAGCAGTTCTTC

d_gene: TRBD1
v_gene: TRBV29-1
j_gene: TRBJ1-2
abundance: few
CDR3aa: CSVDRGGYGYTF
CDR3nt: TGCAGCGTCGACAGGGGCGGGTATGGCTACACCTTC

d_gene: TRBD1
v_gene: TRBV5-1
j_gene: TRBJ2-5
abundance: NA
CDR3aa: CASSLLGTDQETQYF
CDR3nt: TGCGCCAGCAGCCTATTAGGGACAGACCAAGAGACCCAGTACTTC

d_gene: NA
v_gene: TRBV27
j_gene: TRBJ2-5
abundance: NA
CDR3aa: CASSFLDRGTQYF
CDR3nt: TGTGCCAGCAGTTTCCTGGATAGAGGGACCCAGTACTTC

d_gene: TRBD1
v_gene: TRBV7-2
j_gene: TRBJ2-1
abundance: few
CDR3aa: CASSLVPGDRGRSEQFF
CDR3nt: TGTGCCAGCAGCTTAGTCCCAGGGGACAGGGGTAGGAGTGAGCAGTTCTTC

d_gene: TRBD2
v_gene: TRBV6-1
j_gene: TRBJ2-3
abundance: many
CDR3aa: CASSEAPRLAGSAGTDTQYF
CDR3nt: TGTGCCAGCAGTGAAGCGCCAAGACTAGCGGGGTCCGCAGGTACAGATACGCAGTATTTT